A selection of T cell receptor beta chains follows, all from one sample in a study of Tregs in tolerant kidney transplant recipients. Here immunoSEQ multiplex PCR was the method, and the copy in TCRdb shows in-frame clones only, minus some. The repertoire holds fewer than 45,000 clones, less than 97% seen once, with approximately 0.4% in the top ten. Their target antigens are unknown. Sequenced input: Tregs from blood cultured with allogeneic cells. Every receptor here comes from a human donor in good health. Both conserved end residues are part of each CDR3. Each record gives: D gene, J gene, clone size, V gene, CDR3 protein, CDR3 DNA. D genes are given only for firm matches. Rows give clone size only sometimes, using once, few, many, or a class for an expanded clone.

>NA|TRBJ2-5|NA|TRBV5-1
CASNPGGETQYF
TGCGCCAGCAATCCCGGAGGGGAGACCCAGTACTTC
>TRBD1|TRBJ2-3|NA|TRBV5-1
CASSFWTGEDTQYF
TGCGCCAGCAGCTTTTGGACAGGGGAGGATACGCAGTATTTT
>NA|TRBJ2-3|once|TRBV4-2
CASSQDPPGGRTDTQYF
TGTGCCAGCAGCCAAGACCCTCCCGGGGGCAGGACAGATACGCAGTATTTT
>NA|TRBJ1-1|NA|TRBV6-1
CASSELWNTEAFF
TGTGCCAGCAGTGAGTTATGGAACACTGAAGCTTTCTTT
>NA|TRBJ2-7|NA|TRBV4-1
CASSQPGRRSYEQYF
TGCGCCAGCAGCCAACCGGGACGGAGGTCCTACGAGCAGTACTTC
>NA|TRBJ1-1|NA|TRBV6-1
CAGLGGVNTEAFF
TGTGCCGGCCTGGGGGGGGTGAACACTGAAGCTTTCTTT
>NA|TRBJ1-5|NA|TRBV19
CASSIEPRFLSNQPQHF
TGTGCCAGTAGTATAGAGCCACGCTTCCTTAGCAATCAGCCCCAGCATTTT
>TRBD2|TRBJ2-1|NA|TRBV9
CASSVTPGGNTEQFF
TGTGCCAGCAGCGTAACCCCGGGGGGAAACACTGAGCAGTTCTTC
>TRBD1|TRBJ1-5|few|TRBV2
CASRGTGSDQPQHF
TGTGCCAGCAGAGGGACAGGGTCCGATCAGCCCCAGCATTTT
>TRBD2|TRBJ2-3|NA|TRBV5-4
CASSLKRGGAPSTDTQYF
TGTGCCAGCAGCTTGAAGCGGGGGGGCGCCCCGAGCACAGATACGCAGTATTTT
>TRBD1|TRBJ2-1|NA|TRBV7-2
CASSPDRANEQFF
TGTGCCAGCAGTCCGGACAGGGCTAATGAGCAGTTCTTC
>NA|TRBJ1-4|NA|TRBV5-1
CASSLVSGENEKLFF
TGCGCCAGCAGCTTGGTCTCAGGGGAGAATGAAAAACTGTTTTTT
>NA|TRBJ1-5|NA|TRBV10-3
CAINRGPNQPQHF
TGTGCCATCAACCGGGGACCCAATCAGCCCCAGCATTTT
>NA|TRBJ2-1|NA|TRBV5-1
CASSLDGRPHNEQFF
TGCGCCAGCAGCTTGGATGGGAGACCCCACAATGAGCAGTTCTTC
>NA|TRBJ2-5|NA|TRBV9
CASARSPGGGETQYF
TGTGCCAGCGCACGTAGTCCCGGAGGGGGGGAGACCCAGTACTTC
>NA|TRBJ2-1|NA|TRBV7-9
CASRHKGGYNEQFF
TGTGCCAGCAGACATAAGGGGGGTTACAATGAGCAGTTCTTC
>TRBD1|TRBJ1-1|NA|TRBV9
CASSTGQGLDTEAFF
TGTGCCAGCAGCACGGGACAGGGTTTGGACACTGAAGCTTTCTTT
>NA|TRBJ2-5|NA|TRBV6-8
CASSPPVGAGPAEKTQYF
TGTGCCAGCAGCCCGCCCGTGGGGGCGGGGCCTGCTGAAAAGACCCAGTACTTC
>NA|TRBJ2-7|NA|TRBV7-2
CASSLYLYEQYF
TGTGCCAGCAGCTTATATCTCTACGAGCAGTACTTC
>NA|TRBJ2-3|NA|TRBV10-1
CASSETLALTRTDTQYF
TGCGCCAGCAGTGAGACCCTAGCACTTACCCGCACAGATACGCAGTATTTT
>TRBD1|TRBJ1-2|NA|TRBV13
CASSSGGWVGYTF
TGTGCCAGCAGCTCAGGGGGCTGGGTTGGCTACACCTTC
>TRBD1|TRBJ1-5|NA|TRBV9
CASSVGGQINQPQHF
TGTGCCAGCAGCGTAGGGGGACAGATCAATCAGCCCCAGCATTTT
>TRBD2|TRBJ2-3|NA|TRBV7-3
CASSLIPGLAGGQDTQYF
TGTGCCAGCAGCCTTATTCCGGGACTAGCGGGGGGGCAGGATACGCAGTATTTT
>NA|TRBJ1-5|few|TRBV5-4
CASSLDRQPQHF
TGTGCCAGCAGCTTGGATCGTCAGCCCCAGCATTTT
>TRBD1|TRBJ2-6|NA|TRBV6-6
CASRPTGGAGANVLTF
TGTGCCAGCAGGCCCACAGGGGGCGCTGGGGCCAACGTCCTGACTTTC
>NA|TRBJ1-6|NA|TRBV2
CASNPQGYNSPLHF
TGTGCCAGCAACCCACAGGGCTATAATTCACCCCTCCACTTT
>NA|TRBJ2-5|NA|TRBV11-3
CASSLTALRTQYF
TGTGCCAGCAGCTTAACAGCGCTCCGGACCCAGTACTTC
>TRBD2|TRBJ2-5|NA|TRBV6-6
CASRRLAGRQETQYF
TGTGCCAGCAGAAGACTAGCGGGTAGACAAGAGACCCAGTACTTC
>NA|TRBJ1-1|NA|TRBV6-5
CASSYSNRDTEAFF
TGTGCCAGCAGTTACTCGAACCGGGACACTGAAGCTTTCTTT
>NA|TRBJ2-3|NA|TRBV5-1
CASSPWTSTDTQYF
TGCGCCAGCAGCCCTTGGACAAGCACAGATACGCAGTATTTT
>TRBD1|TRBJ1-4|NA|TRBV11-3
CASKVPGQGSEKLFF
TGTGCCAGCAAGGTCCCGGGACAGGGTTCTGAAAAACTGTTTTTT
>NA|TRBJ1-2|NA|TRBV6-1
CASSDGGEYGYTF
TGTGCCAGCAGTGATGGGGGAGAGTATGGCTACACCTTC
>NA|TRBJ2-2|NA|TRBV5-1
CASSSGFGTKHTGELFF
TGCGCCAGCAGCTCGGGGTTCGGGACGAAGCACACCGGGGAGCTGTTTTTT